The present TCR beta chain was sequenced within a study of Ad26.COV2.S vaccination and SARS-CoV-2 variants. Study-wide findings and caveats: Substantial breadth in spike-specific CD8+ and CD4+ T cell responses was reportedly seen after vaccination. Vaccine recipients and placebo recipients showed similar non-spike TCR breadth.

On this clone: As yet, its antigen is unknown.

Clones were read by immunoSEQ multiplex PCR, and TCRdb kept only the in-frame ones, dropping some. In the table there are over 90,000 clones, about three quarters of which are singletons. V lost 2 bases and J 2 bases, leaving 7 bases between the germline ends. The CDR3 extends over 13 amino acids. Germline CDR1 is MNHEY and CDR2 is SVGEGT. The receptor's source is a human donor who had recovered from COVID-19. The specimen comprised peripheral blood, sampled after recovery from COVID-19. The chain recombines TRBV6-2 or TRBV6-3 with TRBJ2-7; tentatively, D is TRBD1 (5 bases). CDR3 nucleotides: TGTGCCAGCAGTTACCCCAGGGCCTACGAGCAGTACTTC. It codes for CASSYPRAYEQYF.